The clone carrying this T cell receptor (beta chain) has a single count. What it recognizes is unknown. The data were taken from a study of cytomegalovirus exposure and HLA in healthy donors. Looking at the study overall: As an earlier analysis found, roughly 170 million T cells yielded over 95 million unique TCR beta sequences. Study-wide findings and caveats: Reports credit the classifier with highly specific, highly sensitive diagnosis of cytomegalovirus status.

With 60 Vbeta and 13 Jbeta primers, the PCR was carried out. Sequencing was performed with immunoSEQ multiplex PCR; in TCRdb, only in-frame clones are kept and a portion is missing. Here the sample spans roughly 160,000 clones, 80% to 90% being singletons. This TCR derives from a man between 50 and 59 years old in good health and CMV-seropositive. Input material: PBMCs.

CDR3 region: CASSLTSVHNEQFF. In DNA, the CDR3 is TGTGCCAGCAGCTTAACTAGCGTACACAATGAGCAGTTCTTC. This rearrangement joins TRBV5-6 to TRBJ2-1; TRBD2 aligns across 7 bases. With 2 bases clipped from V and 5 bases from J, the junction kept 4 bases outside the gene matches. CDR1 is SGHDT and CDR2 is YYEEEE in the germline V gene. The CDR3 is 14 amino acids.